The 30 T cell receptor beta chains listed next were all sequenced from one sample in a study of cytomegalovirus exposure and HLA in healthy donors. TCRdb's table, derived via immunoSEQ multiplex PCR, lists solely in-frame clones and lacks some. The sample has some 330,000 clones, just over 85% seen once. Sequenced material: PBMCs. The receptors shown here come from a woman aged 18-29 years in good health and CMV-seronegative.

This clone has only a few counts. The chain uses TRBV28 and TRBJ2-7, with a tentative D call TRBD2 (6 bases). CDR1 and CDR2 from the germline V gene are MDHEN and SYDVKM. This CDR3 has 14 residues. V dropped 4 bases and J dropped 3 bases, with 13 bases sitting between them. The CDR3 DNA reads TGTGCCAGCAGTTCCTGGCGGGACGGCTACGAGCAGTACTTC. It yields the protein CASSSWRDGYEQYF.

This chain connects TRBV7-2 to TRBJ1-5; tentative D call: TRBD1 (5 bases). The CDR3 is made up of 14 amino acids. Deletions cut 6 bases from V and 0 bases from J, with 9 bases between. The germline gives CDR1 SGHTA, CDR2 FQGNSA. The CDR3 here is CASRGGNSNQPQHF. CDR3 in DNA: TGTGCCAGCAGGGGGGGGAATAGCAATCAGCCCCAGCATTTT.

V gene TRBV19 combines with J gene TRBJ2-2; 12 bases are shared with TRBD1. Looked up from germline, CDR1 is LNHDA and CDR2 is SQIVND (reference sequence). The trim removed 5 bases at V and 5 bases at J, leaving 12 bases unmatched. The CDR3 sequence is 18 residues long. This CDR3 is CASSVDRPGQGATGELFF. The CDR3 nucleotides read TGTGCCAGTAGTGTCGATCGCCCGGGACAGGGGGCGACCGGGGAGCTGTTTTTT.

The chain uses TRBV19 and TRBJ1-4; 9 bases match TRBD1. V lost 5 bases, J lost 6 bases, and 13 bases stayed unmatched. Germline V gene lookup returns CDR1 LNHDA and CDR2 SQIVND (reference sequence). CDR3 size: 17 residues. CDR3 bases: TGTGCCAGTAGTCCCCAATTTTGGACAGGGGAGGATGAAAAACTGTTTTTT. Protein sequence: CASSPQFWTGEDEKLFF.

The chain couples TRBV9 to TRBJ2-7; 7 bases align to TRBD2. This CDR3 is built from 17 residues. Germline loops: CDR1 SGDLS, CDR2 YYNGEE. V gave up 0 bases and J gave up 6 bases; unmatched junction bases: 15. CDR3 residues: CASSVGPGGELASEQYF. The CDR3 region has the DNA TGTGCCAGCAGCGTAGGGCCCGGGGGAGAACTAGCGAGCGAGCAGTACTTC.

V gene TRBV5-4 combines with J gene TRBJ2-1; weak D call: TRBD1 (6 bases). CDR1 and CDR2 from the germline V gene are SGHNT and YYREEE (reference sequence). V dropped 6 bases and J dropped 6 bases, with 10 bases sitting between them. CDR3 length equals 12 residues. This chain's CDR3 is CASMGAVNEQFF. For the CDR3, the DNA is TGTGCCAGCATGGGGGCGGTCAATGAGCAGTTCTTC.

This chain uses TRBV6-5 with TRBJ1-3; D is possibly TRBD1 (5 bases). The CDR3 length is 14 residues. Trimming removed 5 bases from V and 7 bases from J, with 15 bases in between. Per germline, CDR1 MNHEY and CDR2 SVGAGI. Here the CDR3 DNA reads TGTGCCAGCAGTACCGTCTCAGGGAGGAACACCATATATTTT. Translated, it gives CASSTVSGRNTIYF.

V usage is TRBV11-2 and J usage is TRBJ2-5; 9 bases fit TRBD2. V gave up 1 base and J gave up 5 bases; unmatched junction bases: 2. CDR3 length equals 14 residues. The germline gives CDR1 SGHAT, CDR2 FQNNGV. CDR3 nucleotide sequence: TGTGCCAGCAGCTTAGGCGGGAGGGTGGAGACCCAGTACTTC. It codes for CASSLGGRVETQYF.

J is TRBJ1-1 and V is TRBV6-5; D not certain. CDR3 length: 14 residues. The V and J ends lost 6 bases and 2 bases respectively, with 13 bases between them. Germline CDR1 MNHEY, CDR2 SVGAGI. CDR3 region: CASRPRGANTEAFF. In nucleotides, the CDR3 is TGTGCCAGCAGGCCCCGAGGTGCCAACACTGAAGCTTTCTTT.

CDR3 sequence: CAISTSGSYEQYF. As DNA, the CDR3 is TGTGCCATCAGCACTAGCGGCTCCTACGAGCAGTACTTC. The J gene is TRBJ2-7, the V gene TRBV10-3; 8 bases align to TRBD2. Germline lookup yields CDR1 ENHRY and CDR2 SYGVKD. The CDR3 spans 13 residues. J lost 0 bases, V lost 6 bases, and 1 base had no gene match.

The rearrangement joins TRBV10-3 to TRBJ1-3; D is ambiguous. The CDR3 loop spans 14 amino acids. CDR1 and CDR2 from the germline V gene are ENHRY and SYGVKD. With 8 bases removed from V and 4 bases from J, the gap between germline ends came to 15 bases. The CDR3 here is CAIGRGGSGNTIYF. CDR3 coding DNA: TGTGCCATCGGCAGAGGAGGGTCAGGAAACACCATATATTTT.

The rearrangement joins TRBV6-1 to TRBJ2-7; 8 bases match TRBD2. J gave up 6 bases and V 4 bases, and 8 bases lay outside the gene matches. Per the germline V gene, CDR1 is MNHNS and CDR2 is SASEGT. The CDR3 runs 14 residues. The CDR3, as DNA: TGTGCCAGCAGTGTCGGGAGGGCCCCAGGCGAGCAGTACTTC. This encodes CASSVGRAPGEQYF.

As to this clone: Other DNA sequences from this sample encode an identical CDR3 as well. V usage is TRBV18 and J usage is TRBJ2-7; TRBD2 aligns across 13 bases. CDR3 size: 15 residues. From germline, CDR1 is KGHSH and CDR2 LQKENI. V gave up 3 bases and J gave up 2 bases; unmatched junction bases: 1. The CDR3 region is CASSPGTSGTYEQYF. CDR3 DNA: TGTGCCAGCTCACCCGGGACTAGCGGGACCTACGAGCAGTACTTC. The whole variable domain, filled in from reference TRBV18 and TRBJ2-7, reads NAGVMQNPRHLVRRRGQEARLRCSPMKGHSHVYWYRQLPEEGLKFMVYLQKENIIDESGMPKERFSAEFPKEGPSILRIQQVVRGDSAAYFCASSPGTSGTYEQYFGPGTRLTVT.

The chain employs TRBV7-2 and TRBJ2-7, with 14 bases that match TRBD2. With V trimmed by 5 bases and J by 13 bases, 10 bases remained unmatched. The CDR3 spans 14 residues. Germline V CDR1 and CDR2: SGHTA, FQGNSA. The CDR3 nucleotides are TGTGCCAGCAGCCCAAGGGGACTAGCGGGAGTATTTTACTTC. Protein product: CASSPRGLAGVFYF.

The genes are TRBV2 and TRBJ1-2; D gene ambiguous. This CDR3 region has 15 residues. From germline, CDR1 is SNHLY and CDR2 FYNNEI. Trimming cost V 2 bases and J 4 bases, with 14 bases left between them. The CDR3 here is CASSEFGEGFYGYTF. The CDR3 coding sequence is TGTGCCAGCAGTGAATTCGGGGAGGGTTTCTATGGCTACACCTTC. Using reference TRBV2 and TRBJ1-2 for the parts outside the CDR3, the full variable domain is EPEVTQTPSHQVTQMGQEVILRCVPISNHLYFYWYRQILGQKVEFLVSFYNNEISEKSEIFDDQFSVERPDGSNFTLKIRSTKLEDSAMYFCASSEFGEGFYGYTFGSGTRLTVV.

This chain joins TRBV4-3 and TRBJ1-2; 7 bases match TRBD1. Trimming took 0 bases from V and 2 from J; bases not matched to a gene: 9. CDR3 length equals 17 residues. Germline-derived CDR1 and CDR2 are LGHNA and YSLEER. As DNA, the CDR3 is TGCGCCAGCAGCCAAGATTTAAATAGGGGGCGCAACTATGGCTACACCTTC. Protein product: CASSQDLNRGRNYGYTF.

This chain joins TRBV19 and TRBJ2-7, with D tentatively TRBD1 (5 bases). The germline V gene encodes CDR1 LNHDA and CDR2 SQIVND (reference sequence). The CDR3 extends over 14 amino acids. V lost 4 bases and J lost 2, with 12 bases in between. The CDR3 DNA is TGTGCCAGTAGTACCGGACACGGCGCCTACGAGCAGTACTTC. It yields the protein CASSTGHGAYEQYF.

This clone was seen repeatedly, ten times or more. The chain joins TRBV13 to TRBJ1-1; 8 bases line up with TRBD1. CDR3 size: 14 residues. The V gene end was trimmed by 7 bases and the J gene end by 5 bases; junction bases not matched to a gene: 9. The germline V gene has CDR1 PRHDT and CDR2 FYEKMQ (reference sequence). Written as DNA, the CDR3 is TGTGCCAGCACCGACTACAGGGGGAGGACTGAAGCTTTCTTT. As protein: CASTDYRGRTEAFF.

V usage is TRBV28 and J usage is TRBJ2-7; D is unclear. Germline assignment: CDR1 MDHEN and CDR2 SYDVKM. V gave up 6 bases and J gave up 3 bases, with 9 bases separating them. There are 12 residues in the CDR3. CDR3 nucleotide sequence: TGTGCCAGCAGCCCCTCGGGCTACGAGCAGTACTTC. Translating it yields CASSPSGYEQYF.

The chain links TRBV5-1 to TRBJ2-3; D is perhaps TRBD1 (6 bases). V dropped 8 bases and J dropped 5 bases, with 18 bases sitting between them. Germline CDR1 is SGHRS and CDR2 is YFSETQ. This CDR3 has 14 residues. The CDR3 is CASIKGTHKDTQYF. The DNA for the CDR3 is TGCGCCAGTATTAAAGGGACACACAAAGATACGCAGTATTTT.

V usage is TRBV9 and J usage is TRBJ2-5, with no clear D. This CDR3 comprises 14 residues. Germline V lookup: CDR1 SGDLS, CDR2 YYNGEE. Between the trimmed V and J ends, which lost 0 bases and 1 base, there was a span of 7 bases. CDR3 amino acids: CASSVGIAQETQYF. CDR3 DNA sequence: TGTGCCAGCAGCGTAGGTATAGCCCAAGAGACCCAGTACTTC.

The rearrangement uses TRBV6-5 and TRBJ2-7, with D possibly matching TRBD2 (5 bases). The length of the CDR3 is 15 residues. Trimming cost V 0 bases and J 3 bases, with 12 bases left between them. Germline CDR1 reads MNHEY; CDR2 reads SVGAGI. CDR3 sequence (DNA): TGTGCCAGCAGTTACTCGGCTAGCTGGGGCTACGAGCAGTACTTC. Translating gives CASSYSASWGYEQYF.

This clone has just one count. The chain joins TRBV27 to TRBJ2-2; 8 nucleotides match TRBD1. The CDR3 consists of 14 residues. Unmatched junction bases numbered 5, after V lost 6 bases and J lost 5 bases. CDR1 is MNHEY and CDR2 is SMNVEV in the germline V gene (reference sequence). CDR3 protein: CASSGQGRTGELFF. Here the CDR3 DNA reads TGTGCCAGCAGCGGACAGGGAAGGACCGGGGAGCTGTTTTTT.

CDR3 loop: CASSALTGAFYEQYF. DNA for the CDR3: TGTGCCAGCAGTGCCCTGACAGGGGCGTTTTACGAGCAGTACTTC. The rearrangement links TRBV27 to TRBJ2-7; 8 nucleotides align to TRBD1. V was pared by 5 bases and J by 4 bases, with 10 bases of the junction left unmatched. The CDR3 length is 15 residues. Germline CDR1 MNHEY, CDR2 SMNVEV (reference sequence).

V is TRBV6-1 and J is TRBJ2-3; tentatively, D is TRBD1 (5 bases). Germline CDR1 reads MNHNS; CDR2 reads SASEGT. Trimming took 6 bases from V and 2 from J, leaving 6 bases between them. CDR3 size: 12 residues. This chain's CDR3 is CASRDTTDTQYF. CDR3 nucleotide sequence: TGTGCCAGCAGGGACACCACAGATACGCAGTATTTT.

This clone appeared once. The V gene is TRBV6-5, the J gene TRBJ2-7; D is unclear. CDR1 and CDR2 (germline): MNHEY, SVGAGI. Trimming took 2 bases from V and 4 from J, leaving 6 bases between them. The CDR3 spans 12 residues. Here the CDR3 reads CASSYGQYEQYF. CDR3 nucleotide sequence: TGTGCCAGCAGTTACGGGCAATACGAGCAGTACTTC.

The V and J genes are TRBV7-2 and TRBJ2-7; D might be TRBD1 (6 bases). The CDR3 has 15 residues. The V end lost 5 bases, the J end lost 4 bases, and 18 bases lay between the germline ends. The germline V gene encodes CDR1 SGHTA and CDR2 FQGNSA. The CDR3 DNA reads TGTGCCAGCAGCCTTAAGGGGGATCACTATTACGAGCAGTACTTC. It specifies CASSLKGDHYYEQYF.

The V and J genes are TRBV28 and TRBJ2-7; 12 bases map to TRBD2. This CDR3 contains 16 residues. Germline lookup yields CDR1 MDHEN and CDR2 SYDVKM. J gave up 2 bases and V 1 base, and 3 bases lay outside the gene matches. CDR3 sequence (DNA): TGTGCCAGCAGTTTATTTCTAGCGGGGGGGACCTACGAGCAGTACTTC. Its protein product is CASSLFLAGGTYEQYF.

CDR3 bases: TGCAGCGTCGCAGGGGTAAATCAGCCCCAGCATTTT. This gives the protein CSVAGVNQPQHF. The J gene is TRBJ1-5, the V gene TRBV29-1, with D perhaps matching TRBD1 (6 bases). Looked up from germline, CDR1 is SQVTM and CDR2 is ANQGSEA. Trimming shortened V by 6 bases and J by 4 bases, and 10 bases separated the two germline ends. The CDR3 consists of 12 residues.

The chain employs TRBV9 and TRBJ2-3, with D possibly being TRBD2 (6 bases). There are 15 residues in the CDR3. The V gene lost 2 bases and the J gene lost 2 bases, with 12 bases spanning the gap. Germline CDR1 SGDLS, CDR2 YYNGEE. The CDR3 protein is CASSVTAGTTDTQYF. Here the CDR3 DNA reads TGTGCCAGCAGCGTCACTGCGGGGACCACAGATACGCAGTATTTT.